Below, one T cell receptor beta chain is given with its context. Study members were between about 18 and 89 years old and lived in fewer than 30 US regions. The sample comes from a study of blood T cell repertoires in COVID-19. As for the study in general: Researchers got acute and convalescent COVID-19 samples from the United States, Italy and Spain.

Trimming removed 2 bases from V and 7 bases from J, with 9 bases in between. There are 13 residues in the CDR3. Germline values: CDR1 SGDLS, CDR2 YYNGEE. The repertoire was sequenced with immunoSEQ multiplex PCR; TCRdb's copy has only in-frame clones and lacks some. The table lists approximately 310,000 clones, around 85% of them singletons. This clonotype was obtained from a woman younger than 45 who had been exposed to COVID-19. Specimen: PBMCs or T cells enriched from blood (not recorded which). The gene calls are TRBV9 and TRBJ2-2; D gene unclear. CDR3: CASSVTGRGELFF. The CDR3 DNA sequence: TGTGCCAGCAGCGTTACTGGGCGCGGGGAGCTGTTTTTT.